The 6 T cell receptor beta chains in this list originate from one sample, sequenced in a study of blood T cell repertoires in COVID-19. The assay was immunoSEQ multiplex PCR, and TCRdb's table has in-frame clones only and misses some. The repertoire has 100,000 to 150,000 clones, about 80% of them found once; the top ten carry roughly 35%. Sequences were obtained from peripheral blood. The receptors here all came from a man aged 40-50 years with active or convalescent COVID-19.

This sequence joins TRBV5-1 and TRBJ1-1, with D maybe TRBD1 (5 bases). The length of the CDR3 is 14 residues. CDR1 is SGHRS and CDR2 is YFSETQ in the germline V gene. V was clipped by 4 bases and J by 4 bases, with 14 bases between them. CDR3 in amino acids: CASSDWRGLTEAFF. In nucleotides, the CDR3 is TGCGCCAGCAGCGACTGGCGGGGACTCACTGAAGCTTTCTTT. Full variable domain (rest looked up from reference TRBV5-1 and TRBJ1-1): KAGVTQTPRYLIKTRGQQVTLSCSPISGHRSVSWYQQTPGQGLQFLFEYFSETQRNKGNFPGRFSGRQFSNSRSEMNVSTLELGDSALYLCASSDWRGLTEAFFGQGTRLTVV.

The CDR3: CASSEFRLYQETQYF. CDR3 nucleotide sequence: TGTGCCAGCAGTGAATTCCGGTTGTACCAAGAGACCCAGTACTTC. The chain joins TRBV25-1 to TRBJ2-5; D gene ambiguous. Trimming cost V 1 base and J 0 bases, with 9 bases left between them. The CDR3 extends over 15 amino acids. Germline V CDR1 and CDR2: MGHDK, SYGVNS.

This rearrangement joins TRBV30 to TRBJ2-2, with TRBD1 matching 7 bases. The CDR3 covers 13 residues. V dropped 4 bases and J dropped 4; count of bases not matched to a gene: 3. Per the germline V gene, CDR1 is GTSNPN and CDR2 is SVGIG (reference sequence). The CDR3 sequence: CAWKGAGTGELFF. The CDR3, as DNA: TGTGCCTGGAAGGGGGCGGGCACCGGGGAGCTGTTTTTT. The variable domain in full, with the rest retrieved from reference TRBV30 and TRBJ2-2, is SQTIHQWPATLVQPVGSPLSLECTVEGTSNPNLYWYRQAAGRGLQLLFYSVGIGQISSEVPQNLSASRPQDRQFILSSKKLLLSDSGFYLCAWKGAGTGELFFGEGSRLTVL.

The rearrangement uses TRBV27 and TRBJ1-1; TRBD1 aligns across 10 bases. The germline CDR1 and CDR2 sequences are MNHEY and SMNVEV (reference sequence). The CDR3 covers 14 residues. J was trimmed by 4 bases and V by 3 bases; bases with no gene match: 2. CDR3 sequence: CASSFGQGGTEAFF. CDR3 in DNA: TGTGCCAGCAGTTTTGGACAGGGGGGCACTGAAGCTTTCTTT.

The rearrangement links TRBV4-2 to TRBJ1-1, with a weak D call TRBD1 (5 bases). The germline V and J ends were trimmed by 3 bases and 5 bases, with 13 bases remaining between them. The CDR3 is made up of 14 amino acids. The germline V gene encodes CDR1 LGHNA and CDR2 YNFKEQ. The CDR3 spells CASSQGRALTEAFF. In DNA form, the CDR3 reads TGTGCCAGCAGCCAGGGCAGGGCCTTAACTGAAGCTTTCTTT.

The chain has TRBV11-2 and TRBJ2-7; D is perhaps TRBD1 (5 bases). The CDR3 is 16 residues long. The ends were cut back, 1 base at V and 6 bases at J, with 19 bases in the middle. Germline values: CDR1 SGHAT, CDR2 FQNNGV. The CDR3 loop reads CASSLASSNQRGEQYF. CDR3 DNA sequence: TGTGCCAGCAGCTTAGCATCTTCGAACCAAAGGGGCGAGCAGTACTTC. Drawing the rest from reference TRBV11-2 and TRBJ2-7, the complete variable domain is EAGVAQSPRYKIIEKRQSVAFWCNPISGHATLYWYQQILGQGPKLLIQFQNNGVVDDSQLPKDRFSAERLKGVDSTLKIQPAKLEDSAVYLCASSLASSNQRGEQYFGPGTRLTVT.